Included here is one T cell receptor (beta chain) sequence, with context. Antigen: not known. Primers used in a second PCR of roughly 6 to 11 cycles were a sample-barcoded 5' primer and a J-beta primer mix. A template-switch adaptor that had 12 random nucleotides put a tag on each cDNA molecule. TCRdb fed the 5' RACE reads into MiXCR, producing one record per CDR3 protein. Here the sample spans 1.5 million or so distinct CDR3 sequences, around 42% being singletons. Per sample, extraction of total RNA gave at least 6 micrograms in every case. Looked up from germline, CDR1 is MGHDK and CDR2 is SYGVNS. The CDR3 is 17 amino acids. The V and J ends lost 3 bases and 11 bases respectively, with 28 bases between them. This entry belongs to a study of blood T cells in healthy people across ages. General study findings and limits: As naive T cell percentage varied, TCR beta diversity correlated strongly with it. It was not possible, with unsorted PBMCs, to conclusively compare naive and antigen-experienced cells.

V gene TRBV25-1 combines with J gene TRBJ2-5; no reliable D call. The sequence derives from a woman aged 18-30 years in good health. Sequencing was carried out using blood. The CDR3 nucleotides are TGTGCCAGCAGTGAGGGGTGGAGTTTAGGTGGTAGCTACGGGCAGTACTTC. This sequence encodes CASSEGWSLGGSYGQYF.